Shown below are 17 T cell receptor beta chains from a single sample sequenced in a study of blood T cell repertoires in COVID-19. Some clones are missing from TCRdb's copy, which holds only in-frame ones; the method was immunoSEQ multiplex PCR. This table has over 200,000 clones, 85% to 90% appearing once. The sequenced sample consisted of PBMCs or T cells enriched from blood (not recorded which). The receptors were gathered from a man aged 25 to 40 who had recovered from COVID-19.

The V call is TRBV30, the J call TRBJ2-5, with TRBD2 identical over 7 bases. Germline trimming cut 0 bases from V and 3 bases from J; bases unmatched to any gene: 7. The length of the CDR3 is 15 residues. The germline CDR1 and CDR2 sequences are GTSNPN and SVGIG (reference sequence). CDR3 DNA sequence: TGTGCCTGGAGTGTTCCCTCGGGACTAAAAGAGACCCAGTACTTC. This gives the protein CAWSVPSGLKETQYF.

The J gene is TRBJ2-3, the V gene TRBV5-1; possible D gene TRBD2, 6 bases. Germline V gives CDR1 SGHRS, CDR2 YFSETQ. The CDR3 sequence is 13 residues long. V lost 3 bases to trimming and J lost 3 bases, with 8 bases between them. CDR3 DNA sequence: TGCGCCAGCAGCTGGGGGGAGACAGATACGCAGTATTTT. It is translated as CASSWGETDTQYF.

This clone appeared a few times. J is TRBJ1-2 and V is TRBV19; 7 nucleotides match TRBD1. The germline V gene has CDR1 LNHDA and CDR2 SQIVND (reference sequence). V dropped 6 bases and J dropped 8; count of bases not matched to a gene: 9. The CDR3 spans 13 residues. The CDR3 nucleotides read TGTGCCAGTAGACCCGACAGGGACCGCGGCTACACCTTC. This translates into CASRPDRDRGYTF.

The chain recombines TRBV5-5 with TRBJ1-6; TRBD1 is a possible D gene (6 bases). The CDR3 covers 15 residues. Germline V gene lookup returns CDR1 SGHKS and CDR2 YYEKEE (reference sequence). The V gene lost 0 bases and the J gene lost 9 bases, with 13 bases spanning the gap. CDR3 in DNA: TGTGCCAGCAGCTTGGAATGGACAGAATTTTCACCCCTCCACTTT. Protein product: CASSLEWTEFSPLHF.

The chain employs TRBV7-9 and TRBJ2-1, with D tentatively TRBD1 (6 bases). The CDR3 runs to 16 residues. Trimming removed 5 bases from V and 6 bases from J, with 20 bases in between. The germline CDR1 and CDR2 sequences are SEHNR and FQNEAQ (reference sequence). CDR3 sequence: CASSVKSGAPANEQFF. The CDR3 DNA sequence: TGTGCCAGCAGCGTCAAATCAGGGGCCCCGGCCAATGAGCAGTTCTTC. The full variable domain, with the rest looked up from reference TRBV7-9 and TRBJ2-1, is DTGVSQNPRHKITKRGQNVTFRCDPISEHNRLYWYRQTLGQGPEFLTYFQNEAQLEKSRLLSDRFSAERPKGSFSTLEIQRTEQGDSAMYLCASSVKSGAPANEQFFGPGTRLTVL.

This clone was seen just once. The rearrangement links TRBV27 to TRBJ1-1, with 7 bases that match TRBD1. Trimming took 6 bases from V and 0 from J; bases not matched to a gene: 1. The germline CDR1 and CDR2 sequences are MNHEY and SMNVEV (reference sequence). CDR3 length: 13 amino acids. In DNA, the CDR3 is TGTGCCAGCAGCCAGGGGGTGAACACTGAAGCTTTCTTT. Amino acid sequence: CASSQGVNTEAFF.

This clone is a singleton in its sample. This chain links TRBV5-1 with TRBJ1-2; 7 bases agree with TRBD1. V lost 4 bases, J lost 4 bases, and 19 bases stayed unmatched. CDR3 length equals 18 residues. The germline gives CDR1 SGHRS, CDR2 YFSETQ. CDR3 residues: CASSPTNAGTDLFYGYTF. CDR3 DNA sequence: TGCGCCAGCAGCCCCACAAACGCCGGGACAGACTTATTCTATGGCTACACCTTC.

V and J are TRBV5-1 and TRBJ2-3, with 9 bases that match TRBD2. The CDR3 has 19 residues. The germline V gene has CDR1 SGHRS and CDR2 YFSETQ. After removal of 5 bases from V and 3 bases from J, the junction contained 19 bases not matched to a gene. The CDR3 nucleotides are TGCGCCAGCAGTCAAAGGCTAGGGCGGCTAGCGGGGAGGACAGATACGCAGTATTTT. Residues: CASSQRLGRLAGRTDTQYF.

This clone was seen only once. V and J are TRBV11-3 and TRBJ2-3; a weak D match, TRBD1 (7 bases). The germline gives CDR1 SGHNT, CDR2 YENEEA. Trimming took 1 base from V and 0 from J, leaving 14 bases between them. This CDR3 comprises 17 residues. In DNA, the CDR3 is TGTGCCAGCAGCTTAGCCCGGAGGGACAGTAGCACAGATACGCAGTATTTT. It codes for CASSLARRDSSTDTQYF.

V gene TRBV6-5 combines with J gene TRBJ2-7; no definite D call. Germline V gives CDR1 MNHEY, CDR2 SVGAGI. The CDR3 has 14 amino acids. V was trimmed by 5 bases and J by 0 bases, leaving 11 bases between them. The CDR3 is CASSLREPSYEQYF. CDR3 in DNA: TGTGCCAGCAGTCTTCGAGAGCCCTCCTACGAGCAGTACTTC.

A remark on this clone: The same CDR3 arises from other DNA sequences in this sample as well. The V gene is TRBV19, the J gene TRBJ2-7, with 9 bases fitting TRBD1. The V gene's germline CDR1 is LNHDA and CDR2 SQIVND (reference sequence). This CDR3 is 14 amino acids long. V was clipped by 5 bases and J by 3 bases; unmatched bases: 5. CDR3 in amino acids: CASSAPDRGYEQYF. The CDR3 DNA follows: TGTGCCAGTAGTGCCCCGGACAGGGGCTACGAGCAGTACTTC. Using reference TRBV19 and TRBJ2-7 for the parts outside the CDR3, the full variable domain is DGGITQSPKYLFRKEGQNVTLSCEQNLNHDAMYWYRQDPGQGLRLIYYSQIVNDFQKGDIAEGYSVSREKKESFPLTVTSAQKNPTAFYLCASSAPDRGYEQYFGPGTRLTVT.

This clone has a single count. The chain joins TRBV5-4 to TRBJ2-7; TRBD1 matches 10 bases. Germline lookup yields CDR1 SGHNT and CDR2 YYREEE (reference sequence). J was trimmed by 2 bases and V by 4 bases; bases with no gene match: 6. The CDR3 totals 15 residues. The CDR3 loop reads CASSHTGQGTYEQYF. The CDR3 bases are TGTGCCAGCAGCCACACGGGACAGGGGACCTACGAGCAGTACTTC.

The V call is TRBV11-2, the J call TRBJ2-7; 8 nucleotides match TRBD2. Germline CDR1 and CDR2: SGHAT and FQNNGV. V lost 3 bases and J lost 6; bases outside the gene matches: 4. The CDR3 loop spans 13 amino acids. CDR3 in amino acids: CASSFREGLEQYF. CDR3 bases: TGTGCCAGCAGCTTCCGGGAGGGCCTCGAGCAGTACTTC.

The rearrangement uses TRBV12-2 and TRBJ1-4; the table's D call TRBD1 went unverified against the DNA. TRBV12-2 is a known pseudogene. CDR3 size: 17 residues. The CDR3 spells CASRFKDKDRGLGKLFF. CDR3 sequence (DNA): TGTGCAAGTCGCTTTAAGGATAAGGACAGGGGTTTAGGAAAACTGTTTTTT.

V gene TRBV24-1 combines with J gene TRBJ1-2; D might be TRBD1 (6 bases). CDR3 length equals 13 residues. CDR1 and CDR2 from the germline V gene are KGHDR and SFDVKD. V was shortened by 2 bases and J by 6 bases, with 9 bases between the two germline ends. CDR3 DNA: TGTGCCACCAGTGATTCGGGACACCATGGCTACACCTTC. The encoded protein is CATSDSGHHGYTF.

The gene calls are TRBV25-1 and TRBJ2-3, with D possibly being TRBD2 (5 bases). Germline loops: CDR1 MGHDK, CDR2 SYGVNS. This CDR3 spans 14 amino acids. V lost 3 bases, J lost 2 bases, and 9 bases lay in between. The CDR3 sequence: CASSDGLSTDTQYF. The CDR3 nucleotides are TGTGCCAGCAGTGACGGACTCTCCACAGATACGCAGTATTTT.

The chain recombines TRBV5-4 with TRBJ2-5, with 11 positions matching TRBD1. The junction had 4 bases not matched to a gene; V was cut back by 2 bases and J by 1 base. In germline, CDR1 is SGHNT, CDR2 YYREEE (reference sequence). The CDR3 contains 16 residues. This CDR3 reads CASSFPGTGGQETQYF. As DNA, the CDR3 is TGTGCCAGCAGCTTCCCCGGGACAGGGGGCCAAGAGACCCAGTACTTC.